Each of the 25 T cell receptor beta chains below was sequenced from the same sample in a study of identical twins. From the 5' RACE reads, TCRdb called clonotypes with MiXCR, one entry per CDR3 protein. Found here are over 600,000 distinct CDR3 sequences, roughly 20% of them singletons; the top ten hold 4.3%. The same data also went into a second study, on T cells expressing NK-cell markers.

The sample was PBMCs. The receptor source for this set is a woman younger than 30 in good health.

Worth noting for this clonotype: One end of the junction fails to match germline, which may point to a read error. The chain's CDR3 is CSAGREVYNVQFF. Here the CDR3 DNA reads TGCAGTGCCGGGCGGGAGGTCTACAATGTGCAGTTCTTC. The chain carries TRBV20-1 and TRBJ2-1; 8 positions match TRBD2. This CDR3 comprises 13 residues. Germline lookup yields CDR1 DFQATT and CDR2 SNEGSKA (reference sequence).

The CDR3 sequence is CASSRPGLANEQFF. In DNA form, the CDR3 reads TGTGCCAGCAGTCGGCCGGGACTAGCTAACGAGCAGTTCTTC. V usage is TRBV27 and J usage is TRBJ2-1; the match to TRBD2 covers 9 bases. Per the germline V gene, CDR1 is MNHEY and CDR2 is SMNVEV (reference sequence). The length of the CDR3 is 14 residues. Trimming cost V 5 bases and J 10 bases; bases outside gene matches: 9.

This clonotype was seen only a few times. The chain is built from TRBV7-9 and TRBJ2-3, with D unresolved. Trimming stripped 6 bases from V and 4 bases from J, with 20 bases between. The germline V gene encodes CDR1 SEHNR and CDR2 FQNEAQ (reference sequence). This CDR3 is 16 amino acids long. In nucleotides, the CDR3 is TGTGCCAGCAGACGACCCGAGCAAACCCAATCAGATACGCAGTATTTT. Protein product: CASRRPEQTQSDTQYF.

The chain combines TRBV7-9 with TRBJ2-2; D remains ambiguous. Germline CDR1 SEHNR, CDR2 FQNEAQ (reference sequence). The V end was cut by 6 bases, the J end by 7 bases, with 9 bases between. The CDR3 extends over 12 amino acids. The CDR3 bases are TGTGCCAGCAGTCCCGTCGACGGGGAGCTGTTTTTT. Translating it yields CASSPVDGELFF.

This clonotype came up a few times. This sequence joins TRBV7-9 and TRBJ1-6; possible D gene TRBD1, 5 bases. Germline V lookup: CDR1 SEHNR, CDR2 FQNEAQ (reference sequence). The CDR3 has 17 residues. The ends were cut back, 1 base at V and 6 bases at J, with 16 bases in the middle. The CDR3 here is CASSLEAWGRFNSPLHF. CDR3 nucleotides: TGTGCCAGCAGCTTAGAGGCTTGGGGCAGATTTAATTCACCCCTCCACTTT.

V is TRBV3-1 and J is TRBJ2-3; D tentatively reads TRBD1 or TRBD2 (6 bases each). Trimming removed 0 bases at V and 0 bases at J, with 13 bases between. The CDR3 consists of 17 residues. The germline V gene has CDR1 LGHDT and CDR2 YNNKEL (reference sequence). The CDR3 is CASSQDRGGTSTDTQYF. The CDR3 DNA sequence: TGTGCCAGCAGCCAAGATCGTGGGGGGACAAGCACAGATACGCAGTATTTT.

This chain joins TRBV9 and TRBJ2-6; the D is unclear. Germline V gene data show CDR1 as SGDLS and CDR2 as YYNGEE. Deletions cut 3 bases from V and 5 bases from J, with 9 bases between. CDR3 length equals 14 residues. CDR3 sequence: CASSEGKRANVLTF. DNA for the CDR3: TGTGCCAGCAGCGAAGGAAAACGGGCCAACGTCCTGACTTTC.

The chain uses TRBV29-1 and TRBJ2-5; 11 positions match TRBD2. V lost 3 bases, J lost 2 bases, and 2 bases stayed unmatched. Germline-derived CDR1 and CDR2 are SQVTM and ANQGSEA. CDR3 size: 14 residues. The CDR3 here is CSVDGTSGQETQYF. The CDR3 DNA reads as TGCAGCGTTGATGGGACTAGCGGACAAGAGACCCAGTACTTC.

About this clonotype itself: The junction differs from germline at one of its ends, possibly a read error. The CDR3 sequence is CASSLNLKSRDTQYF. In DNA form, the CDR3 reads TGCGCCAGCAGCTTGAATCTAAAAAGCAGAGATACGCAGTATTTT. The chain carries TRBV5-1 and TRBJ2-3; D gene uncertain. The CDR3 length is 15 residues. The germline gives CDR1 SGHRS, CDR2 YFSETQ. Full variable domain (outside the CDR3, taken from reference TRBV5-1 and TRBJ2-3): KAGVTQTPRYLIKTRGQQVTLSCSPISGHRSVSWYQQTPGQGLQFLFEYFSETQRNKGNFPGRFSGRQFSNSRSEMNVSTLELGDSALYLCASSLNLKSRDTQYFGPGTRLTVL.

V gene TRBV7-2 combines with J gene TRBJ2-5; TRBD1 matches 10 bases. The CDR3 length is 12 residues. Per germline, CDR1 SGHTA and CDR2 FQGNSA. V lost 10 bases, J lost 7 bases, and 6 bases stayed unmatched. This CDR3 reads CATDRGFGTQYF. The CDR3 DNA is TGTGCCACGGACAGGGGGTTCGGGACCCAGTACTTC.

There are a few counts of this clonotype. The chain carries TRBV5-1 and TRBJ2-1; 10 bases agree with TRBD2. Germline V gene data show CDR1 as SGHRS and CDR2 as YFSETQ. The CDR3 length is 14 residues. V gave up 7 bases and J gave up 9 bases; unmatched junction bases: 10. CDR3 nucleotides: TGCGCCAGCGCTGGCGCTAGCGGGGGTAGTGAGCAGTTCTTC. It specifies CASAGASGGSEQFF.

The V and J genes are TRBV7-9 and TRBJ2-7, with TRBD2 identical over 8 bases. The V segment lost 5 bases and the J segment 2 bases; nucleotides outside the gene matches: 11. This CDR3 region has 16 residues. Germline-derived CDR1 and CDR2 are SEHNR and FQNEAQ (reference sequence). The CDR3 loop is CASSPPPGTRAYEQYF. CDR3 in DNA: TGTGCCAGCAGCCCGCCCCCCGGGACTAGGGCCTACGAGCAGTACTTC.

The table lists this clonotype with a few counts. The genes are TRBV5-1 and TRBJ2-7, with D perhaps matching TRBD1 or TRBD2 (5 bases each). Germline CDR1 and CDR2: SGHRS and YFSETQ. The CDR3 loop spans 13 amino acids. The ends were cut back, 0 bases at V and 7 bases at J, with 11 bases in the middle. The CDR3 loop reads CASSLALGEEQYF. For the CDR3, the DNA is TGCGCCAGCAGCTTGGCATTGGGGGAAGAGCAGTACTTC.

This clonotype came up a few times. The DNA for the CDR3 is TGTGCCAGCAGCTTTAGCGGGAGCCCAGATACGCAGTATTTT. This sequence encodes CASSFSGSPDTQYF. V and J are TRBV7-8 and TRBJ2-3, with 9 bases identical to TRBD2. Looked up from germline, CDR1 is SGHVS and CDR2 is FQNEAQ. The CDR3 is made up of 14 amino acids. V shed 3 bases, J shed 4 bases, and the junction held 2 bases outside the gene matches.

Concerning this clonotype: A much larger clone differs by one base, so this may be a read error. The chain employs TRBV6-5 and TRBJ2-7, with 7 nucleotides matching TRBD1. Germline V gives CDR1 MNHEY, CDR2 SVGAGI. This CDR3 spans 13 amino acids. The CDR3 region is CASSYGTAYEEYF. The DNA for the CDR3 is TGTGCCAGCAGTTACGGGACAGCCTACGAGGAGTACTTC.

J is TRBJ1-6 and V is TRBV12-3 or TRBV12-4, with a tentative D call TRBD1 (6 bases). Deletions cut 6 bases from V and 7 bases from J, with 10 bases between. This CDR3 is built from 13 residues. The CDR3 spells CASSGTSNSPLHF. The CDR3 DNA is TGTGCCAGCAGCGGGACATCGAATTCACCCCTCCACTTT.

The chain combines TRBV9 with TRBJ2-1, with D perhaps TRBD2 (5 bases). Germline CDR1 is SGDLS and CDR2 is YYNGEE. V lost 0 bases to trimming and J lost 5 bases, with 9 bases between them. The CDR3 spans 14 residues. Written as DNA, the CDR3 is TGTGCCAGCAGCGTAGAGGACTTTGACAATGAGCAGTTCTTC. Protein: CASSVEDFDNEQFF.

This chain uses TRBV12-3 or TRBV12-4 with TRBJ1-5, with a possible D match to TRBD1 (5 bases). The CDR3 runs 15 residues. V was pared by 5 bases and J by 3 bases, with 14 bases between. CDR3 in amino acids: CASSRGGTVNQPQHF. Written as DNA, the CDR3 is TGTGCCAGCAGTCGCGGGGGGACCGTCAATCAGCCCCAGCATTTT.

This clonotype turned up a few times. This chain joins TRBV11-2 and TRBJ2-1; TRBD2 aligns across 9 bases. V lost 5 bases and J lost 5; bases outside the gene matches: 10. The CDR3 is 16 amino acids. Germline CDR1 and CDR2: SGHAT and FQNNGV. The CDR3 DNA reads TGTGCCAGCAGCCCGTGGGCGGGAGGGACTAACAATGAGCAGTTCTTC. It translates to CASSPWAGGTNNEQFF.

This clonotype was recorded at least ten times. The chain is built from TRBV12-3 or TRBV12-4 and TRBJ2-7, with D perhaps given as TRBD1 or TRBD2 (5 bases each). Trimming left V 1 base short and J 5 bases short, with 15 bases between. The CDR3 is 15 residues long. The CDR3 DNA reads as TGTGCCAGCAGTTTAGGTTCGGCAGGGAGCCACGAGCAGTACTTC. Translation: CASSLGSAGSHEQYF.

This chain connects TRBV24-1 to TRBJ2-5, with D possibly TRBD2 on 5 matching bases. Germline CDR1 KGHDR, CDR2 SFDVKD. Trimming took 1 base from V and 7 from J, leaving 6 bases between them. CDR3 size: 12 residues. CDR3 protein: CATSDFGGTQYF. The DNA of the CDR3 is TGTGCCACCAGTGATTTCGGAGGGACCCAGTACTTC.

The rearrangement joins TRBV6-5 to TRBJ2-2; D is undetermined. The V end lost 1 base, the J end lost 4 bases, and 7 bases lay between the germline ends. Germline V gene data show CDR1 as MNHEY and CDR2 as SVGAGI. CDR3 length: 14 amino acids. CDR3 sequence (DNA): TGTGCCAGCAGTTACTTGGGCGGCACCGGGGAGCTGTTTTTT. Translation gives CASSYLGGTGELFF.

This sequence joins TRBV9 and TRBJ2-2; 9 bases are shared with TRBD2. This CDR3 spans 17 amino acids. The V gene's germline CDR1 is SGDLS and CDR2 YYNGEE. V gave up 4 bases and J gave up 5 bases; unmatched junction bases: 12. CDR3 sequence: CASSQEVLAGTTGELFF. Written as DNA, the CDR3 is TGTGCCAGCAGCCAAGAGGTCCTAGCGGGGACAACCGGGGAGCTGTTTTTT.

The CDR3 region has the DNA TGTGCCACAAGGGGTCCGAGCTCTGGAAACACCATATATTTT. Its protein is CATRGPSSGNTIYF. J is TRBJ1-3 and V is TRBV25-1; the D gene is possibly TRBD1 (5 bases). V lost 10 bases to trimming and J lost 0 bases, with 13 bases between them. Per the germline V gene, CDR1 is MGHDK and CDR2 is SYGVNS. This CDR3 is 14 amino acids long.

This clonotype was observed at least ten times. The rearrangement uses TRBV5-5 and TRBJ1-1, with a weak D call TRBD1 (5 bases). The CDR3 covers 14 residues. V lost 1 base and J lost 4, with 11 bases in between. CDR1 SGHKS and CDR2 YYEKEE come from the germline V gene (reference sequence). The CDR3, as DNA: TGTGCCAGCAGCTTGCGGGGGTTCAGCACTGAAGCTTTCTTT. As protein: CASSLRGFSTEAFF.